This T cell receptor (beta chain) was sequenced in a study of blood T cell repertoires in COVID-19. Study at large: COVID-19 samples from acute and convalescent phases originated in the United States, Italy and Spain. T cells, B-cell-depleted T cells, or PBMCs supplied cDNA or gDNA.

As processed by the authors: Estimation of nucleated cell counts was performed using reference gene primer amplification. Here immunoSEQ multiplex PCR was the method, and the copy in TCRdb shows in-frame clones only, minus some. From that table come the V and J calls and clone size; the DNA was used to work out D and trimming. The sample carries hundreds of thousands of clones, around 80% recorded once. The length of the CDR3 is 14 residues. Between the trimmed V and J ends, which lost 3 bases and 7 bases, there was a span of 13 bases. In germline, CDR1 is KGHSH, CDR2 LQKENI. The chain has TRBV18 and TRBJ1-5; tentative D call: TRBD1 (6 bases). This receptor was taken from a woman aged 50 to 60 with acute or convalescent COVID-19. The sequenced material came from peripheral blood. The CDR3 DNA follows: TGTGCCAGCTCACCCACAGGGCGAGACCAGCCCCAGCATTTT. It specifies CASSPTGRDQPQHF.